This T cell receptor beta chain was observed in a study of T cell changes during pregnancy in multiple sclerosis. Germline lookup yields CDR1 SGHNT and CDR2 YYREEE (reference sequence). Trimming shortened V by 4 bases and J by 3 bases, and 12 bases separated the two germline ends. There are 14 residues in the CDR3. The method was immunoSEQ multiplex PCR; TCRdb's version includes in-frame clones alone and lacks a portion of them. The sample yields about 110,000 clones, about 94% seen once. The material sequenced was peripheral blood, taken in the third trimester of pregnancy. This clonotype was obtained from a female donor with multiple sclerosis, enrolled in a pregnancy study. The gene calls are TRBV5-4 and TRBJ2-3, with D possibly matching TRBD2 (6 bases). CDR3 sequence (DNA): TGTGCCAGCAGCCGGGGAGGTGGGACAGATACGCAGTATTTT. It translates to CASSRGGGTDTQYF.